What follows describes a single T cell receptor beta chain. Antigen specificity is unknown. V lost 1 base, J lost 7 bases, and 17 bases lay in between. The CDR3 totals 16 residues. Germline CDR1 is SGHVS and CDR2 is FNYEAQ. The PCR ran on 60 Vbeta and 13 Jbeta primers. Only in-frame clones appear in the TCRdb table, and some are missing; sequencing was by immunoSEQ multiplex PCR. The data show some 150,000 clones, more than 65% seen once. The data belong to a study of cytomegalovirus exposure and HLA in healthy donors. Study findings and constraints: A later analysis reportedly identified an Asian-associated ancestry cluster as carrying fewer N-insertions than the approximately 640-donor mean. As a later analysis showed, a missense DCLRE1C variant was linked to trimming of TCR beta V- and J-genes. Prior analysis indicated that the majority of TCR beta V segments exhibited productivity approximately 90% or approximately 30% of the time.

V and J are TRBV7-6 and TRBJ2-1; possibly TRBD1 for D (7 bases). The sample was PBMCs. The sequence was obtained from a woman younger than 45 in good health and CMV-seronegative. CDR3 nucleotide sequence: TGTGCCAGCAGCTTAGGGGGGCAGGGGGGACTTAATGAGCAGTTCTTC. Protein: CASSLGGQGGLNEQFF.